This entry features one T cell receptor beta chain sequence. As yet, its antigen is unknown. This sample was taken from a study of blood T cells in healthy people across ages. Notes on the study in general: Unsorted PBMCs prevented conclusive naive versus antigen-experienced comparison.

Deletions cut 7 bases from V and 11 bases from J, with 20 bases between. Germline V gene data show CDR1 as MNHEY and CDR2 as SVGEGT. This CDR3 has 13 amino acids. It was with a sample-barcoded 5' primer and a J-beta primer mix that a second PCR of roughly 7 to 12 cycles was run. TCRdb reprocessed the 5' RACE reads via MiXCR and lists one record per CDR3 protein. The data show roughly 1,500,000 distinct CDR3 sequences, roughly 40% seen once. This receptor was obtained from a woman aged 18-30 years in good health. The V call is TRBV6-2 or TRBV6-3, the J call TRBJ2-5; D is unclear. The sequenced sample consisted of blood. CDR3 in DNA: TGTGCCAGCAACCTTTTCGGCAGTAATGAGCAGTACTTC. Amino acid sequence: CASNLFGSNEQYF.